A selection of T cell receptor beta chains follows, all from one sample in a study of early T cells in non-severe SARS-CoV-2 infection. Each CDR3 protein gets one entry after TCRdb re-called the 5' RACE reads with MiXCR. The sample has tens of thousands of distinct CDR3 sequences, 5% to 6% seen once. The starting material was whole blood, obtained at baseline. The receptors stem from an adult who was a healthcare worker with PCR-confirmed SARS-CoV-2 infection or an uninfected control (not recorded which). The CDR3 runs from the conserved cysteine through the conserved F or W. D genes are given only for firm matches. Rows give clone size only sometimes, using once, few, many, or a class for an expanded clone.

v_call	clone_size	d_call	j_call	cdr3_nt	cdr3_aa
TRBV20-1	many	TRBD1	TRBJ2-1	TGCAGTGCTAGGGGACAGGGGTACAATGAGCAGTTCTTC	CSARGQGYNEQFF
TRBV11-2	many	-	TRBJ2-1	TGTGCCAGCAGCTTAGAAATACTTAACAATGAGCAGTTCTTC	CASSLEILNNEQFF
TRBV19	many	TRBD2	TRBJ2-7	TGTGCCAGTAGTATCTATAGCGGGGACCCCTACGAGCAGTACTTC	CASSIYSGDPYEQYF
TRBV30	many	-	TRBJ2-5	TGTGCCTGGGGCGGAAGCCTGGCTAGGCAGGAGACCCAGTACTTC	CAWGGSLARQETQYF
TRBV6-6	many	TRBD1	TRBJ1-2	TGTGCCAGCAGTACGCGACAGGGGGCGGACTATGGCTACACCTTC	CASSTRQGADYGYTF
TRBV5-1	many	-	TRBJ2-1	TGCGCCAGCAGCCCTAAGGACTGGAGTGAAGAGCAGTTCTTC	CASSPKDWSEEQFF
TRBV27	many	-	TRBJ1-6	TGTGCCAGCAGTTTCGGGATTAGCTCACCCCTCCACTTT	CASSFGISSPLHF
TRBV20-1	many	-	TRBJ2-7	TGCAGTGCTAGCGATTATAACAGGGCGGGCGAGCAGTACTTC	CSASDYNRAGEQYF
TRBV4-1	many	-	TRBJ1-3	TGCGCCAGCAGCCTGGAACAGGCCTCTCTCTCTGGAAACACCATATATTTT	CASSLEQASLSGNTIYF
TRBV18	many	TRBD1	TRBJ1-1	TGTGCCAGCTCACGGACAGGAAACACTGAAGCTTTCTTT	CASSRTGNTEAFF
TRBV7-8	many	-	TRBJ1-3	TGTGCCAGCAGCTTGGGCGGGGGAGGAAACACCATATATTTT	CASSLGGGGNTIYF
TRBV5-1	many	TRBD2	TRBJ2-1	TGCGCCAGCACCCTAATTTATAGCGGGACCAATGAGCAGTTCTTC	CASTLIYSGTNEQFF
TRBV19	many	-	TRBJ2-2	TGTGCCAGCAGCCAAGGGTACGGGGAGCTGTTTTTT	CASSQGYGELFF
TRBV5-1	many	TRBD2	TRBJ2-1	TGCGCCAGCAGCTATGGACTAGCGGGAGTGAATGAGCAGTTCTTC	CASSYGLAGVNEQFF
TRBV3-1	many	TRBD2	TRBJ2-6	TGTGCCAGCGGCCAAATAGCGGGAGGTGGGGCCAACGTCCTGACTTTC	CASGQIAGGGANVLTF
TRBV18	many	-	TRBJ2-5	TGTGCCAGCTCACCATCTATAAAAGAGACCCAGTACTTC	CASSPSIKETQYF
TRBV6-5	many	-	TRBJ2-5	TGTGCCAGCAGTTACTACAGGCAAGAGACCCAGTACTTC	CASSYYRQETQYF
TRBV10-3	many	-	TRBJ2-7	TGTGCCATCAGTGGCCGTGGGCCTTCTGACGAGCAGTACTTC	CAISGRGPSDEQYF
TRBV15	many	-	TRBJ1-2	TGTGCCACCAGTTCCGAGGGGAATGGCTACACCTTC	CATSSEGNGYTF
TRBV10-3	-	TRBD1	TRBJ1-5	TGTGCCATCAGTGAGTCGAACAGGGGATCGAGTCAGCCCCAGCATTTT	CAISESNRGSSQPQHF
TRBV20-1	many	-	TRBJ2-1	TGCAGTGCTAGTCGGCAGCCTGGTCCTAATGAGCAGTTCTTC	CSASRQPGPNEQFF
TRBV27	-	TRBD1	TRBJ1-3	TGTGCCAGCGGAAGACAGGGCTTCTCTGGAAACACCATATATTTT	CASGRQGFSGNTIYF
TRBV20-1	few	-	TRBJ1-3	TGCAGTGCTAGAGCCTCTGGAAACACCATATATTTT	CSARASGNTIYF